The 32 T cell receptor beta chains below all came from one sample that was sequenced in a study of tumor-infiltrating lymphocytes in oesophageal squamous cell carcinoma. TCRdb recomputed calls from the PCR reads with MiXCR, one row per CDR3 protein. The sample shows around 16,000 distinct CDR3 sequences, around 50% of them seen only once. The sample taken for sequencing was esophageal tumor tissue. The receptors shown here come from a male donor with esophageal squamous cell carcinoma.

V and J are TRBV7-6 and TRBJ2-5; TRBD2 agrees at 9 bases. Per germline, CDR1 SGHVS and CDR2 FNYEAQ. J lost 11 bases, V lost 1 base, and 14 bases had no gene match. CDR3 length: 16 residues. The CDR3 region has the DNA TGTGCCAGCAGCTTAGGCGGGACTAGCAACCCGGGGGAGCAGTACTTC. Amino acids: CASSLGGTSNPGEQYF.

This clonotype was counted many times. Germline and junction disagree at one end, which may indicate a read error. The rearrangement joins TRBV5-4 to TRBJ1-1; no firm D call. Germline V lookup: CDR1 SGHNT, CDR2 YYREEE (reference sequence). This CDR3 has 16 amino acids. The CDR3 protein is CASSLVLGIVNTEAFF. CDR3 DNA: TGCGCCAGCAGCTTGGTACTGGGCATCGTGAACACTGAAGCTTTCTTT.

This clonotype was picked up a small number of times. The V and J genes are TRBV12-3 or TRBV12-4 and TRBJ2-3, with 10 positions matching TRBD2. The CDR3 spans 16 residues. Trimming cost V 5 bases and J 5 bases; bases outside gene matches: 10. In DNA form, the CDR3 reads TGTGCCAGCAGTCCCCTGCTAGCGGGAGTTGTAGATACGCAGTATTTT. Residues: CASSPLLAGVVDTQYF.

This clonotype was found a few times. The CDR3 region is CASRVRDRSSSEAFF. The CDR3 DNA reads TGTGCCAGCAGGGTACGGGACAGGAGCTCATCGGAAGCTTTCTTT. The chain carries TRBV11-2 and TRBJ1-1; TRBD1 matches at 8 bases. V gave up 6 bases and J gave up 8 bases; unmatched junction bases: 14. The CDR3 is made up of 15 amino acids. Germline V gene sequence: CDR1 SGHAT, CDR2 FQNNGV.

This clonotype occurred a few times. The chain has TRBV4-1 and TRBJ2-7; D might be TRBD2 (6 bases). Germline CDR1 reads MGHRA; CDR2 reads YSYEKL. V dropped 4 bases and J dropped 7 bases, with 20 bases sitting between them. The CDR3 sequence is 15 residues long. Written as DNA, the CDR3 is TGCGCCAGCAGCCGCTTGGGACTCCGCCGCGATGAGCAGTACTTC. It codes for CASSRLGLRRDEQYF.

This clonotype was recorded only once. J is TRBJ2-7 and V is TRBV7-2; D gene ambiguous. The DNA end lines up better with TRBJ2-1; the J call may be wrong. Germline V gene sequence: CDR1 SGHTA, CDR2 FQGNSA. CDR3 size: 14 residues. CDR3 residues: CASSLVSSYNEQFF. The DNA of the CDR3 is TGTGCCAGCAGCTTAGTGAGCTCCTACAATGAGCAGTTCTTC.

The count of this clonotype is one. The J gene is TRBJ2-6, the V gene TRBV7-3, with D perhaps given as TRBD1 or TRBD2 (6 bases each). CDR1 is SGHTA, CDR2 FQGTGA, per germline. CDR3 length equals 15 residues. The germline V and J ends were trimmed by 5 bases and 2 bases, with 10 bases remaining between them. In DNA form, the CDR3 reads TGTGCCAGCAGCCTAGGGGGGACTGGGGCCAACGTCCTGACTTTC. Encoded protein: CASSLGGTGANVLTF.

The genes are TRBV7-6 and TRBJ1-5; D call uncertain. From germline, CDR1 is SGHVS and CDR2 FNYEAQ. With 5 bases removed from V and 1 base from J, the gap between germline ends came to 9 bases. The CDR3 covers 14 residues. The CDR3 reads CASSAAVSNQPQHF. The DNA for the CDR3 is TGTGCCAGCAGCGCGGCAGTGAGCAATCAGCCCCAGCATTTT.

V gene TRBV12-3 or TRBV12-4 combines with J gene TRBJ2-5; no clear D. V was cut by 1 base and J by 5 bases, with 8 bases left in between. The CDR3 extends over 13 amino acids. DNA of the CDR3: TGTGCCAGCAGTTTAGGGATCTCGGAGACCCAGTACTTC. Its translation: CASSLGISETQYF.

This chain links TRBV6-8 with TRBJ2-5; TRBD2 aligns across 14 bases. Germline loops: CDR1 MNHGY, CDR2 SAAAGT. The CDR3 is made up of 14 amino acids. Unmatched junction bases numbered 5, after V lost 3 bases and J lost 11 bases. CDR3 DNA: TGTGCCAGCAGTTATGGGACTAGCGGGAGCGGGCAGTACTTC. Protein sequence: CASSYGTSGSGQYF.

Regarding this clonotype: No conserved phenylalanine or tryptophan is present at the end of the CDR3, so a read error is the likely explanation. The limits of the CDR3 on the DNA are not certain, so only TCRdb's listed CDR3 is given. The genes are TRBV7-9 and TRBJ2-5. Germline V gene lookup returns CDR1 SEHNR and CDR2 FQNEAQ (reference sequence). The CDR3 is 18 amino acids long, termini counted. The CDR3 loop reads CASSIIGVTPQDGYTFGS.

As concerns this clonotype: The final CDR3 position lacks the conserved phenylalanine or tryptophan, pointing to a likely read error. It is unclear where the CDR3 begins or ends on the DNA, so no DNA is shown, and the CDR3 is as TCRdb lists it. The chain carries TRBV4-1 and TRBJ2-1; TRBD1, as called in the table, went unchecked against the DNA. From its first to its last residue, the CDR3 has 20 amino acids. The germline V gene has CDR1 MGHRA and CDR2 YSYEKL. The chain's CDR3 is CASSQDTALQSHRFPVQKPS.

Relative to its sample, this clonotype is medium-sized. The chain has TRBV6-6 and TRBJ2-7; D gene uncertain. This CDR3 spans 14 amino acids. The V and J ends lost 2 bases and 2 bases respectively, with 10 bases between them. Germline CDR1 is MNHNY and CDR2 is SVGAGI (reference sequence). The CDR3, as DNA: TGTGCCAGCAGTTACGGTCTAAGTACCTACGAGCAGTACTTC. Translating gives CASSYGLSTYEQYF.

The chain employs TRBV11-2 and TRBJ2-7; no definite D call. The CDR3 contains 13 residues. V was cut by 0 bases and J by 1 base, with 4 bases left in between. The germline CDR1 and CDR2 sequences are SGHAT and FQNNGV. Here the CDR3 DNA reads TGTGCCAGCAGCTTAGATGGGTCCTACGAGCAGTACTTC. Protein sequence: CASSLDGSYEQYF.

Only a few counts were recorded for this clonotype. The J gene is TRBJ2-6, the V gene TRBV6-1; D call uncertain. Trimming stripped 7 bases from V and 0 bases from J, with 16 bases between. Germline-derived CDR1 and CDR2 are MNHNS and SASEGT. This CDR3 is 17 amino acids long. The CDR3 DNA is TGTGCCAGCACCCCCGCCGGCTTCCGCTCTGGGGCCAACGTCCTGACTTTC. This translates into CASTPAGFRSGANVLTF.

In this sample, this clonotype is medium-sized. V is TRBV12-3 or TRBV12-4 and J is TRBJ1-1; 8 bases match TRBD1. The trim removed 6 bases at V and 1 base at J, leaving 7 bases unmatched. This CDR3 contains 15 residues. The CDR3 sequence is CASSRGQGGNTEAFF. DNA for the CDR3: TGTGCCAGCAGCCGAGGACAGGGAGGGAACACTGAAGCTTTCTTT.

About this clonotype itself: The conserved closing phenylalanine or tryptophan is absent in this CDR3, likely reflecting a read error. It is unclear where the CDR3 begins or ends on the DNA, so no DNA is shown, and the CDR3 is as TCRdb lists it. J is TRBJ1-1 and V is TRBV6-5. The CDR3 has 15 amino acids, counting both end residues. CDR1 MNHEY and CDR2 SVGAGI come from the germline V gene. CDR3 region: CASRRDPTDTQYFAQ.

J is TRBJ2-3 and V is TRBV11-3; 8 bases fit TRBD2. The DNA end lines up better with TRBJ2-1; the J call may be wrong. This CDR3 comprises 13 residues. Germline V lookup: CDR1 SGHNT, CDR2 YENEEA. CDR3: CASSPGGAKEQFF. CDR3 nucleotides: TGTGCCAGCAGCCCCGGGGGGGCCAAGGAGCAGTTCTTC.

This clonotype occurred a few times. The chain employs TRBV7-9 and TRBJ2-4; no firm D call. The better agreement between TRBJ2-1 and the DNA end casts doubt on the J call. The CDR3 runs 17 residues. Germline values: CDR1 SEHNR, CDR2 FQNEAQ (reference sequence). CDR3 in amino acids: CASSLGPNSAVNDEQFF. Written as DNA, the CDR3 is TGTGCCAGCAGCTTAGGCCCAAACAGTGCGGTGAACGATGAGCAGTTCTTC.

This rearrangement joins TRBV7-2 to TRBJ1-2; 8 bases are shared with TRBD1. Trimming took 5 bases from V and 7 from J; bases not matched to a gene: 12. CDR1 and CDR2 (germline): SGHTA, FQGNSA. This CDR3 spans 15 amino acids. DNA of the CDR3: TGTGCCAGCAGCCCTTACCTAACAGGGGGAGGTGGCTACACCTTC. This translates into CASSPYLTGGGGYTF.

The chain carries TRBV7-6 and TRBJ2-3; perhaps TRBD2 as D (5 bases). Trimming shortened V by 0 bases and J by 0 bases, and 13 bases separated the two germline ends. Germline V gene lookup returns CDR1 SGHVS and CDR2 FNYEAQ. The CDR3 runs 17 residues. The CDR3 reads CASSLARRGRSTDTQYF. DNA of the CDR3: TGTGCCAGCAGCTTAGCGCGACGGGGTAGAAGCACAGATACGCAGTATTTT.

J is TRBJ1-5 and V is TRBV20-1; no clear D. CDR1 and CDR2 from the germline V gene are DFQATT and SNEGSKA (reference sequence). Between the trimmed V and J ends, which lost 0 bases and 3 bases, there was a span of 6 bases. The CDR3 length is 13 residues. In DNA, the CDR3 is TGCAGTGCTAGAGATCCGGTCAATCAGCCCCAGCATTTT. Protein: CSARDPVNQPQHF.

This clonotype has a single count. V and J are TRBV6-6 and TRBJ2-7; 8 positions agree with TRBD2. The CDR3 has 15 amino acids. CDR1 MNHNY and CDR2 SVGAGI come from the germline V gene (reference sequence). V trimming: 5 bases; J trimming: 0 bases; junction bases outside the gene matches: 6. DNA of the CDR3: TGTGCCAGCAGTGAAACTAGCGGTAGCTCCTACGAGCAGTACTTC. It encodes CASSETSGSSYEQYF.

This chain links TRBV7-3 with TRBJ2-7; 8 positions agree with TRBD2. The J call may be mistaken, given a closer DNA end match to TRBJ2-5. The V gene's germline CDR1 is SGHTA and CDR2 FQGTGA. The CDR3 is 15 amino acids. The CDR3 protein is CASSLMGTREETQYF. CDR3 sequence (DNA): TGTGCCAGCAGCCTCATGGGGACTAGGGAAGAGACCCAGTACTTC.

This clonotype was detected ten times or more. The CDR3 spells CASSLGTGIHEQFF. Written as DNA, the CDR3 is TGTGCCAGCAGCTTGGGGACAGGGATCCATGAGCAGTTCTTC. The chain has TRBV7-9 and TRBJ2-1; 9 bases are a match to TRBD1. CDR1 and CDR2 from the germline V gene are SEHNR and FQNEAQ (reference sequence). The CDR3 runs to 14 residues. V trimming: 3 bases; J trimming: 8 bases; junction bases outside the gene matches: 5.

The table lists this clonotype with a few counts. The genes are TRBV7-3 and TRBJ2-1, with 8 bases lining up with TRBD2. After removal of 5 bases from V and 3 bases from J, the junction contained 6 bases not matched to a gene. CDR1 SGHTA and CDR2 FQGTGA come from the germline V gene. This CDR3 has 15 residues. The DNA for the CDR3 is TGTGCCAGCAGCCCACGACTAGCGTTCTACAATGAGCAGTTCTTC. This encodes CASSPRLAFYNEQFF.

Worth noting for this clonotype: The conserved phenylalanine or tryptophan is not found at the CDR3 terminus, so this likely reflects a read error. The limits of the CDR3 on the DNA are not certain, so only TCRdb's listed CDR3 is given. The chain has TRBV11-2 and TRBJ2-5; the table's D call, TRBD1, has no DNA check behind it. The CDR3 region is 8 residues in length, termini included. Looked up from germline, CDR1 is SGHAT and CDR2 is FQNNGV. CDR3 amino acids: CASSPRGN.

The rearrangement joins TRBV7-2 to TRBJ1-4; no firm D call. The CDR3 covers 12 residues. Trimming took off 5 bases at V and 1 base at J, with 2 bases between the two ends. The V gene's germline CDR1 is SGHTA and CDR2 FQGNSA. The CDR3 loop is CASSRTNEKLFF. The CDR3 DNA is TGTGCCAGCAGCCGAACTAATGAAAAACTGTTTTTT.

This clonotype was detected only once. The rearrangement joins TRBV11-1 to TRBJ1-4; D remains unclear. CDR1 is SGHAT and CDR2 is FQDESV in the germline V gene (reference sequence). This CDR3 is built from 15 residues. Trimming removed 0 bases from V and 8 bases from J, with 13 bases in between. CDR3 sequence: CASSLAGVSAEKLFF. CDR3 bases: TGTGCCAGCAGCTTAGCGGGAGTCTCTGCCGAAAAACTGTTTTTT.

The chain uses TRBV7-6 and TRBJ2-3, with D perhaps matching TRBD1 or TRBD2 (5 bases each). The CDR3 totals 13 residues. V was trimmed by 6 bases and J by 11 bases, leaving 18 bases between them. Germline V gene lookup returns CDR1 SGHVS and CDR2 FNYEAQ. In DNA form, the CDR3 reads TGTGCCAGCAGTCGAGGGCAAAGGGGTGAGCAGTATTTT. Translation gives CASSRGQRGEQYF. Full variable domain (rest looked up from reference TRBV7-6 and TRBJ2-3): GAGVSQSPRYKVTKRGQDVALRCDPISGHVSLYWYRQALGQGPEFLTYFNYEAQQDKSGLPNDRFSAERPEGSISTLTIQRTEQRDSAMYRCASSRGQRGEQYFGPGTRLTVL.

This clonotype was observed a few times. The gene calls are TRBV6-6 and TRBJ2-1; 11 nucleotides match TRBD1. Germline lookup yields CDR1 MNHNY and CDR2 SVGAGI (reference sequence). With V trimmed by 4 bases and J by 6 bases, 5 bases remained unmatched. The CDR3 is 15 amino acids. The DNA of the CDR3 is TGTGCCAGCAGTTTTCTCGGGACAGGGGGCAATGAGCAGTTCTTC. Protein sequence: CASSFLGTGGNEQFF.

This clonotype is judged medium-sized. The CDR3, as DNA: TGTGCCAGCAGTGGACGAGGGGGAGGAAATAACACCGGGGAGCTGTTTTTT. Translating it yields CASSGRGGGNNTGELFF. This chain joins TRBV6-1 and TRBJ2-2; D tentatively reads TRBD1 or TRBD2 (6 bases each). V dropped 4 bases and J dropped 2 bases, with 17 bases sitting between them. Germline V gene sequence: CDR1 MNHNS, CDR2 SASEGT. The CDR3 is made up of 17 amino acids.